The clone carrying this TCR beta chain was recorded many times. The data belong to a study of spatial heterogeneity in lung cancer. Time point: sample taken at primary tumor resection. The study sequenced unsorted whole RNA from tumor, nontumor lung or frozen PBMC. V was shortened by 1 base and J by 5 bases, with 6 bases between the two germline ends. CDR3 length: 12 residues. CDR1 is LGHDT, CDR2 YNNKEL, per germline (reference sequence). TCRdb fed the 5' RACE reads into MiXCR, producing one record per CDR3 protein. The table shows roughly 100,000 distinct CDR3 sequences, with approximately 8.6% occurring only once.

This receptor was identified in a male donor with early-stage non-small cell lung cancer. V is TRBV3-1 and J is TRBJ2-7; no clear D. The material was PBMCs, obtained at surgery. The CDR3 spells CASSQVTNEQYF. The CDR3 DNA is TGTGCCAGCAGCCAAGTCACGAACGAGCAGTACTTC.